The 26 T cell receptor beta chains listed next were all sequenced from one sample in a study of T-cell reconstitution after alpha-beta-depleted transplantation in children. This sample's TCRbeta library carried unique molecular identifier barcodes. TCRdb fed the PCR reads into MiXCR, producing one record per CDR3 protein. The sample records some 200,000 distinct CDR3 sequences, 9% to 10% being singletons. The sequencing used PBMCs from the stem cell graft donor, collected from the stem cell graft. These receptors were collected from a human donor who donated a stem cell graft to a child with SCID.

This clonotype appeared many times. The chain is built from TRBV7-2 and TRBJ2-3; TRBD2 might be the D (5 bases). Germline values: CDR1 SGHTA, CDR2 FQGNSA. CDR3 size: 11 residues. Trimming took off 4 bases at V and 11 bases at J, with 10 bases between the two ends. CDR3 nucleotide sequence: TGTGCCAGCAGCTATGCGGGTGGGCAGTATTTT. Its protein is CASSYAGGQYF. Full variable domain (remainder filled in from reference TRBV7-2 and TRBJ2-3): GAGVSQSPSNKVTEKGKDVELRCDPISGHTALYWYRQSLGQGLEFLIYFQGNSAPDKSGLPSDRFSAERTGGSVSTLTIQRTQQEDSAVYLCASSYAGGQYFGPGTRLTVL.

V is TRBV5-1 and J is TRBJ1-2; unclear D gene. V lost 0 bases to trimming and J lost 0 bases, with 9 bases between them. Germline V CDR1 and CDR2: SGHRS, YFSETQ. The CDR3 consists of 15 residues. In DNA, the CDR3 is TGCGCCAGCAGCTTGGCTGGACGGACTAACTATGGCTACACCTTC. This sequence encodes CASSLAGRTNYGYTF.

The rearrangement joins TRBV2 to TRBJ2-7; 8 bases align to TRBD2. Per the germline V gene, CDR1 is SNHLY and CDR2 is FYNNEI. After removal of 0 bases from V and 0 bases from J, the junction contained 13 bases not matched to a gene. The CDR3 totals 19 residues. The CDR3 reads CASSEALPAGAYSSYEQYF. For the CDR3, the DNA is TGTGCCAGCAGTGAAGCGCTTCCAGCGGGGGCTTATAGCTCCTACGAGCAGTACTTC.

This clonotype was observed at least ten times. This sequence joins TRBV20-1 and TRBJ2-5, with TRBD1 identical over 7 bases. The V segment lost 5 bases and the J segment 5 bases; nucleotides outside the gene matches: 11. CDR1 and CDR2 (germline): DFQATT, SNEGSKA (reference sequence). CDR3 length: 14 residues. CDR3 amino acids: CSAFHHRGGETQYF. DNA of the CDR3: TGCAGTGCTTTCCACCACAGGGGTGGGGAGACCCAGTACTTC.

The table lists this clonotype with many counts. The chain couples TRBV6-1 to TRBJ2-1; D may be TRBD1 or TRBD2 (7 bases each). V lost 6 bases, J lost 8 bases, and 20 bases lay in between. Germline V gene data show CDR1 as MNHNS and CDR2 as SASEGT. The CDR3 is 15 amino acids. The CDR3 sequence is CASRRIPAGGDEQFF. As DNA, the CDR3 is TGTGCCAGCAGGAGAATTCCGGCAGGGGGGGATGAGCAGTTCTTC.

This clonotype was observed many times. The chain carries TRBV7-2 and TRBJ1-2; 10 nucleotides align to TRBD1. The CDR3 is 14 residues long. The trim removed 2 bases at V and 8 bases at J, leaving 5 bases unmatched. Germline lookup yields CDR1 SGHTA and CDR2 FQGNSA. This CDR3 is CASSLLGTGVGYTF. The CDR3 DNA sequence: TGTGCCAGCAGCTTACTTGGGACAGGGGTCGGCTACACCTTC.

The table lists this clonotype with a few counts. This sequence joins TRBV18 and TRBJ2-3; D ambiguous. CDR3 length: 14 residues. Trimming took off 4 bases at V and 2 bases at J, with 10 bases between the two ends. From germline, CDR1 is KGHSH and CDR2 LQKENI. CDR3 DNA sequence: TGTGCCAGCTCACGGGCCTCACTCACAGATACGCAGTATTTT. This encodes CASSRASLTDTQYF.

This clonotype was seen ten or more times. The chain couples TRBV12-3 or TRBV12-4 to TRBJ2-7; D call uncertain. V was shortened by 1 base and J by 3 bases, with 7 bases between the two germline ends. This CDR3 is built from 13 residues. The CDR3 nucleotides are TGTGCCAGCAGTTTAGGTGGCGGCTACGAGCAGTACTTC. Protein sequence: CASSLGGGYEQYF.

This clonotype was counted a few times. V and J are TRBV7-2 and TRBJ2-5; D uncertain. Looked up from germline, CDR1 is SGHTA and CDR2 is FQGNSA. Trimming took off 5 bases at V and 0 bases at J, with 13 bases between the two ends. CDR3 length equals 15 residues. The DNA for the CDR3 is TGTGCCAGCAGCCAGGACGGTCGGTACCAAGAGACCCAGTACTTC. Translated: CASSQDGRYQETQYF. Using reference TRBV7-2 and TRBJ2-5 for the parts outside the CDR3, the full variable domain is GAGVSQSPSNKVTEKGKDVELRCDPISGHTALYWYRQSLGQGLEFLIYFQGNSAPDKSGLPSDRFSAERTGGSVSTLTIQRTQQEDSAVYLCASSQDGRYQETQYFGPGTRLLVL.

This clonotype was recorded at least ten times. The chain employs TRBV7-2 and TRBJ1-6, with 8 nucleotides matching TRBD1. This CDR3 has 16 residues. V trimming: 6 bases; J trimming: 7 bases; junction bases outside the gene matches: 11. The germline V gene encodes CDR1 SGHTA and CDR2 FQGNSA. The CDR3 nucleotides read TGTGCCAGCAGGGAACCCGGGACAGGCTACAATTCACCCCTCCACTTT. Its translation: CASREPGTGYNSPLHF.

This clonotype was seen at least ten times. The rearrangement joins TRBV28 to TRBJ2-2, with D tentatively TRBD1 (6 bases). The length of the CDR3 is 14 residues. Looked up from germline, CDR1 is MDHEN and CDR2 is SYDVKM. Trimming pared 8 bases from V and 4 bases from J, leaving 14 bases between. The CDR3 DNA is TGTGCCAGCGTATCCGGACAGATCACCGGGGAGCTGTTTTTT. Translating it yields CASVSGQITGELFF.

Ten or more counts support this clonotype. The chain employs TRBV4-2 and TRBJ1-2; weak D call: TRBD1 (6 bases). The CDR3 runs 16 residues. The germline gives CDR1 LGHNA, CDR2 YNFKEQ. V was shortened by 1 base and J by 4 bases, with 16 bases between the two germline ends. Here the CDR3 DNA reads TGTGCCAGCAGCCAAGTTTCCCAGGGGCAGATCTATGGCTACACCTTC. Translated: CASSQVSQGQIYGYTF.

This clonotype was seen at least ten times. The chain links TRBV11-2 to TRBJ2-2, with 9 bases lining up with TRBD2. Germline CDR1 is SGHAT and CDR2 is FQNNGV. The CDR3 is made up of 15 amino acids. The junction had 6 bases not matched to a gene; V was cut back by 3 bases and J by 7 bases. The CDR3: CASSLGGGASGELFF. For the CDR3, the DNA is TGTGCCAGCAGCTTGGGCGGGGGGGCCAGCGGGGAGCTGTTTTTT.

Many counts were recorded for this clonotype. The chain couples TRBV4-1 to TRBJ1-1, with 7 bases identical to TRBD1. Trimming removed 3 bases from V and 3 bases from J; junction bases left unmatched: 7. The germline gives CDR1 MGHRA, CDR2 YSYEKL. The CDR3 is made up of 15 amino acids. The CDR3: CASSHAQGRDTEAFF. The CDR3 DNA follows: TGCGCCAGCAGCCATGCACAGGGGAGGGACACTGAAGCTTTCTTT.

The V and J genes are TRBV5-6 and TRBJ1-5; a weak D match, TRBD1 (6 bases). Germline V lookup: CDR1 SGHDT, CDR2 YYEEEE. V lost 3 bases, J lost 6 bases, and 16 bases lay in between. The CDR3 is made up of 15 amino acids. The CDR3 protein is CASSWGPGAAQPQHF. CDR3 DNA sequence: TGTGCCAGCAGCTGGGGCCCAGGGGCGGCTCAGCCCCAGCATTTT.

The rearrangement links TRBV5-1 to TRBJ1-1; possibly TRBD1 for D (5 bases). V lost 1 base and J lost 0, with 10 bases in between. CDR3 length: 15 amino acids. Germline assignment: CDR1 SGHRS and CDR2 YFSETQ. The CDR3: CASSLTSGMNTEAFF. DNA of the CDR3: TGCGCCAGCAGCTTGACCTCAGGGATGAACACTGAAGCTTTCTTT.

This clonotype has ten or more counts. The genes are TRBV4-3 and TRBJ2-1, with 8 positions matching TRBD1. Germline CDR1 is LGHNA and CDR2 is YSLEER. The CDR3 runs to 14 residues. Trimming cost V 2 bases and J 10 bases; bases outside gene matches: 7. The CDR3 nucleotides are TGCGCCAGCAGCCAACAGTCAGGGGGCTACGAGCAGTTCTTC. Amino acids: CASSQQSGGYEQFF.

As concerns this clonotype: It may be a read error: a sequence one base away is much more abundant. This rearrangement joins TRBV6-1 to TRBJ2-7; 10 bases match TRBD1. The CDR3 length is 15 residues. Germline loops: CDR1 MNHNS, CDR2 SASEGT. Unmatched junction bases numbered 8, after V lost 6 bases and J lost 3 bases. For the CDR3, the DNA is TGTGCCAGCAGCCGGGACAGGGGCAGAGACTACGAGCAGTACTTC. It specifies CASSRDRGRDYEQYF.

This clonotype occurred many times. V and J are TRBV5-5 and TRBJ2-1; no clear D. Deletions cut 4 bases from V and 6 bases from J, with 8 bases between. Per the germline V gene, CDR1 is SGHKS and CDR2 is YYEKEE (reference sequence). The CDR3 has 12 residues. CDR3 DNA sequence: TGTGCCAGCAGCCCGCCGTCCAATGAGCAGTTCTTC. Amino acid sequence: CASSPPSNEQFF.

This clonotype has at least ten counts. V usage is TRBV5-6 and J usage is TRBJ1-3; D uncertain. V was cut by 7 bases and J by 0 bases, with 17 bases left in between. The germline V gene has CDR1 SGHDT and CDR2 YYEEEE. The CDR3 extends over 16 amino acids. In DNA, the CDR3 is TGTGCCAGCCGCTCTTTCGACGGGAACTCTGGAAACACCATATATTTT. Protein: CASRSFDGNSGNTIYF.

This clonotype showed up many times. V gene TRBV5-1 combines with J gene TRBJ1-1, with 8 bases that match TRBD1. The length of the CDR3 is 17 residues. Looked up from germline, CDR1 is SGHRS and CDR2 is YFSETQ. J gave up 1 base and V 4 bases, and 12 bases lay outside the gene matches. CDR3: CASSRSGGKVGNTEAFF. The CDR3 DNA reads as TGCGCCAGCAGCAGGTCAGGGGGCAAAGTAGGGAACACTGAAGCTTTCTTT.

This clonotype was seen many times. The V gene is TRBV7-2, the J gene TRBJ1-2; D gene uncertain. The germline V and J ends were trimmed by 2 bases and 3 bases, with 10 bases remaining between them. The CDR3 has 14 residues. Germline V lookup: CDR1 SGHTA, CDR2 FQGNSA. The CDR3 sequence is CASSLSLDHYGYTF. Written as DNA, the CDR3 is TGTGCCAGCAGCTTATCCTTAGATCACTATGGCTACACCTTC. Using reference TRBV7-2 and TRBJ1-2 for the parts outside the CDR3, the full variable domain is GAGVSQSPSNKVTEKGKDVELRCDPISGHTALYWYRQSLGQGLEFLIYFQGNSAPDKSGLPSDRFSAERTGGSVSTLTIQRTQQEDSAVYLCASSLSLDHYGYTFGSGTRLTVV.

This clonotype was detected many times. The chain has TRBV28 and TRBJ2-4; no firm D call. Trimming took 2 bases from V and 1 from J, leaving 12 bases between them. The CDR3 runs to 16 residues. The V gene's germline CDR1 is MDHEN and CDR2 SYDVKM. In nucleotides, the CDR3 is TGTGCCAGCAGTTTACCGTCCAAGGTGGCCAAAAACATTCAGTACTTC. Amino acids: CASSLPSKVAKNIQYF.

This clonotype was seen ten or more times. The V and J genes are TRBV12-3 or TRBV12-4 and TRBJ1-5, with D tentatively TRBD1 (5 bases). This CDR3 spans 13 amino acids. Trimming left V 4 bases short and J 4 bases short, with 8 bases between. The CDR3 loop is CASSSWGNQPQHF. The DNA of the CDR3 is TGTGCCAGCAGTTCATGGGGGAATCAGCCCCAGCATTTT.

This clonotype appeared many times. The rearrangement joins TRBV10-3 to TRBJ2-3, with 14 bases matching TRBD2. J lost 0 bases, V lost 6 bases, and 8 bases had no gene match. The CDR3 consists of 18 residues. Germline values: CDR1 ENHRY, CDR2 SYGVKD. The CDR3 DNA is TGTGCCATCAGCTCCGGGACTAGCGGGGGCACTAGCACAGATACGCAGTATTTT. This sequence encodes CAISSGTSGGTSTDTQYF.

This clonotype appeared many times. The V gene is TRBV20-1, the J gene TRBJ1-1; D is unresolved. V lost 5 bases and J lost 3, with 7 bases in between. This CDR3 region has 11 residues. Germline CDR1 reads DFQATT; CDR2 reads SNEGSKA (reference sequence). The chain's CDR3 is CSAAGYTEAFF. CDR3 sequence (DNA): TGCAGTGCTGCAGGTTACACTGAAGCTTTCTTT.